This T cell receptor beta chain was identified in a study of Tregs in tolerant kidney transplant recipients. Study as a whole: Recipients received nonmyeloablative bone marrow transplants from related graft donors, with transient mixed chimerism. Whole-study findings and limits: Activated donor B cell expansion appeared to reveal the most relevant donor-specific TCRbeta repertoire. Biological reproducibility was not directly addressed, but technical replication error appeared minimal.

A remark on this clone: Its specificity is not known. Read data end 3 residues before the CDR3 end; the end is taken from the germline J gene.

Germline-derived CDR1 and CDR2 are MNHEY and SVGEGT. Trimming took off 2 bases at V and 5 bases at J, with 10 bases between the two ends. The CDR3 loop spans 14 amino acids. Clones were read by immunoSEQ multiplex PCR, and TCRdb kept only the in-frame ones, dropping some. The specimen's table records about 52,000 clones. Thawed PBMCs were FACS-sorted into unstimulated CD4+CD25+CD127- regulatory T cells, CD4+CD25- non-regulatory cells, CD4 and CD8 cells. Sequenced here: CD4+ T cells from blood, sampled before the transplant. The J gene is TRBJ2-1, the V gene TRBV6-2 or TRBV6-3; possible D gene TRBD1, 5 bases. This sequence was found in a human donor who received a combined kidney and bone marrow transplant. The CDR3 DNA, read in part, is TGTGCCAGCAGTTACGTTCTAGGGGACAATGAG. Translation gives CASSYVLGDNE. The whole CDR3 protein is CASSYVLGDNEQFF.